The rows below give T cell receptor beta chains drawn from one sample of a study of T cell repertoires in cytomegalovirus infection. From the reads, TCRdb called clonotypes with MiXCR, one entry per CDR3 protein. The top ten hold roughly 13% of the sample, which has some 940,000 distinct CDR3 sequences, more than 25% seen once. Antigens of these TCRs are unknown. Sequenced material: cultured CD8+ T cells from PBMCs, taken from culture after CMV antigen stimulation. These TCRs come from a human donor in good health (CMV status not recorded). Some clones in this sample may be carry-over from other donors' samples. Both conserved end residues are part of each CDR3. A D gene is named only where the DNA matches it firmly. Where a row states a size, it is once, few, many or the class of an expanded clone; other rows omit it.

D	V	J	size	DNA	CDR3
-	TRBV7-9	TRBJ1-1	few	TGTGCCAGCAGTCTCGACTCTTCGGGGGAAGCTTTCTTT	CASSLDSSGEAFF
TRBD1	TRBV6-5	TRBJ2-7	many	TGTGCCAGCAGCCCGGACAGGGGGCTCTCCTACGAGCAGTACTTC	CASSPDRGLSYEQYF
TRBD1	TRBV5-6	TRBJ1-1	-	TGTGCCAGCAGCCGGGACAGCCGGGGCACTGAAGCTTTCTTT	CASSRDSRGTEAFF
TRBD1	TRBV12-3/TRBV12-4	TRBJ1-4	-	TGTGCCAGCAGTTTGGGACCACAAGACAGGGAGGGGGAAAAACTGTTTTTT	CASSLGPQDREGEKLFF
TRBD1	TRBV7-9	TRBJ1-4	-	TGTGCCAACAGTCCCTCCGGACAGGAAGGTGAAAAACTGTTTTTT	CANSPSGQEGEKLFF
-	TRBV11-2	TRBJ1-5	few	TGTGCCAGCAGCTCTGGACACCTTAGCAATCAGCCCCAGCATTTT	CASSSGHLSNQPQHF
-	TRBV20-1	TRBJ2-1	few	TGCAGTGCTAGAGGGGGAATCGGGGGCCTCTCCTACAATGAGCAGTTCTTC	CSARGGIGGLSYNEQFF
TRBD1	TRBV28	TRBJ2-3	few	TGTGCCAGCAGTAAAGGGACAGGGGGGACAGATACGCAGTATTTT	CASSKGTGGTDTQYF
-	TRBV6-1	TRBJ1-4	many	TGTGCCGTCGGGGCTGGGGAAAAACTGTTTTTT	CAVGAGEKLFF
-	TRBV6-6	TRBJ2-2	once	TGTGCCAGCAGCCCCCCTGGGGCGAACACCGGGGAGCTGTTTTTT	CASSPPGANTGELFF
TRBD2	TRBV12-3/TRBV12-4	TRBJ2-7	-	TGTGCCAGCAGAGCGGGGGGGAAATACGAGCAGTACTTC	CASRAGGKYEQYF
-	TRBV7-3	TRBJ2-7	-	TGTGCCAGCAGCTTTAAATCTTCCTACGAGCAGTACTTC	CASSFKSSYEQYF
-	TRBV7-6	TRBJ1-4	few	TGTGCCAGCAGCTACTCAGGGAATGCTAATGAAAAACTGTTTTTT	CASSYSGNANEKLFF
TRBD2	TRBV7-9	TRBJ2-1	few	TGTGCCAGCAGCTTAAAGGTAGCGGGGAGCAATGAGCAGTTCTTC	CASSLKVAGSNEQFF
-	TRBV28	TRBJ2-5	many	TGTGCCAGCAGCAAAACGTGGGGTGAGACCCAGTACTTC	CASSKTWGETQYF
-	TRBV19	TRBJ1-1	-	TGTGCCAGTTGTTTTTCGACGGGGGGCCTTGAAGCTTTCTTT	CASCFSTGGLEAFF
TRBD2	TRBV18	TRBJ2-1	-	TGTGCCAGCTCCCCCGAGGTAGCGGGGGATATTAACAATGAGCAGTTCTTC	CASSPEVAGDINNEQFF
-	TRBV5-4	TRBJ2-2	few	TGTGCCAGCAGCTTGGCGCGGGCCCGAGACACCGGGGAGCTGTTTTTT	CASSLARARDTGELFF
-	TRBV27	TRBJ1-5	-	TGTGCCAGCAGCCTAGCCGCGACAGGTCTGAACCAGCCCCAGCATTTT	CASSLAATGLNQPQHF
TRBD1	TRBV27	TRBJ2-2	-	TGTGCCAGCAGTCCCAACAGGGGGCGGGCGAACACCGGGGAGCTGTTTTTT	CASSPNRGRANTGELFF
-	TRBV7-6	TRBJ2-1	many	TGTGCCAGCAGCTTATGGGAGCATAATGAGCAGTTCTTC	CASSLWEHNEQFF
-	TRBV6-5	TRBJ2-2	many	TGTGCCAGCAGTTACCTGGGGGGGGCCCCGGGCACCGGGGAGCTGTTTTTT	CASSYLGGAPGTGELFF
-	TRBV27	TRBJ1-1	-	TGTGCCAGCAGTTTAAATTTCCAAGGGGGTGAAGCTTTCTTT	CASSLNFQGGEAFF
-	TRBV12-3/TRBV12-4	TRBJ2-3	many	TGTGCCAGCAGTCCCGAATTTGGGGGTTGGACAGATACGCAGTATTTT	CASSPEFGGWTDTQYF
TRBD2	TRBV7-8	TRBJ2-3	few	TGTGCCAGCAGCTTAGAGGCGGGGGGGGGCACAGATACGCAGTATTTT	CASSLEAGGGTDTQYF
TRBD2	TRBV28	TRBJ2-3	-	TGTGCCAGCAGTTTCGGACTAGCGGGGGTTACGGATACGCAGTATTTT	CASSFGLAGVTDTQYF
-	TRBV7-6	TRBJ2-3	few	TGTGCCAGCAGCCCTAGGACCGCGGGGACAGATACGCAGTATTTT	CASSPRTAGTDTQYF
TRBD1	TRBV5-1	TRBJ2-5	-	TGCGCCAGCAGCTTATGGACAGGCCAAGAGACCCAGTACTTC	CASSLWTGQETQYF
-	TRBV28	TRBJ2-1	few	TGTGCCAGCAGTTTTGACGTGCTACCGGGAGATGAGCAGTTCTTC	CASSFDVLPGDEQFF
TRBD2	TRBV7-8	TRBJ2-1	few	TGTGCCAGCAGCTTTTCCGGGGGGCGGGGGGGCAATGAGCAGTTCTTC	CASSFSGGRGGNEQFF
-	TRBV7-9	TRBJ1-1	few	TGTGCCAGCAGCTTAGCGGAATGGGACATCTTT	CASSLAEWDIF
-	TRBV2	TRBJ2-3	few	TGTGCCAGCAGTGAGACAATCGGAGATACGCAGTATTTT	CASSETIGDTQYF
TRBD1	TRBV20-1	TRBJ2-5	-	TGCAGTGCTAGAGACCGACTGACAGGGCTGGAGACCCAGTACTTC	CSARDRLTGLETQYF
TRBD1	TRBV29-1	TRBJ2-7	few	TGCAGCGTTACCGGGACAGGGTCCTACGAGCAGTACTTC	CSVTGTGSYEQYF
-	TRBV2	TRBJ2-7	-	TGTGCCAGTTTCGGGGACTACGAGCAGTACTTC	CASFGDYEQYF
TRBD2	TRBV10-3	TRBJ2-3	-	TGTGCCATCAGTGACCGGACTAGCGGGGAAGGTTCAGATACGCAGTATTTT	CAISDRTSGEGSDTQYF
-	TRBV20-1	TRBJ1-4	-	TGCAGTGCTAGAGATGGGGGGAAAGAACATGAAAAACTGTTTTTT	CSARDGGKEHEKLFF
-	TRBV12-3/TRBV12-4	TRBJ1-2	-	TGTGCCAGCAGTTTAAGTCCCCGGGGATATGGCTACACCTTC	CASSLSPRGYGYTF
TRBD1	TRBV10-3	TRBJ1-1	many	TGTGCCATCAGTGGTAGCCGGAGGGACAGGGGATGGGCTGGGACTGAAGCTTTCTTT	CAISGSRRDRGWAGTEAFF
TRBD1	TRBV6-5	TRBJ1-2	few	TGTGCCAGCAGTTACTCGAGGCAGGGGGCTAACTATGGCTACACCTTC	CASSYSRQGANYGYTF
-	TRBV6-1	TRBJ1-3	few	TGTGCCAGCAGGACAGGTCCCTCTGGAAACACCATATATTTT	CASRTGPSGNTIYF
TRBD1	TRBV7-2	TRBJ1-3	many	TGTGCCAGCAGCACCGGACAGGGGGAAAACACCATATATTTT	CASSTGQGENTIYF
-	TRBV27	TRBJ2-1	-	TGTGCCAGCAGTTTATCGCACAGGGTTTCCTACAATGAGCAGTTCTTC	CASSLSHRVSYNEQFF
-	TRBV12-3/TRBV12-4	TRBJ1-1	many	TGTGCCAGCAGTTTAACCAGGGGAATGTCTGAAGCTTTCTTT	CASSLTRGMSEAFF
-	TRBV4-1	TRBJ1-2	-	TGCGCCAGCAGCCCGACGGGGCAGACCATTGACTATGGCTACACCTTC	CASSPTGQTIDYGYTF
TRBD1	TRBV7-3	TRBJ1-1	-	TGTGCCAGCAGCTCCTACCCGACAGGGGGGCGCGCTGAAGCTTTCTTT	CASSSYPTGGRAEAFF
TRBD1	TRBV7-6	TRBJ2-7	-	TGTGTCAGCAGCCCGACAGGGGGTGGGCTTTACGAGCAGTACTTC	CVSSPTGGGLYEQYF
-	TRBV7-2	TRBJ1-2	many	TGTGCCAGCAGCCTCAAGAAGCTGGACAGAAACTATGGCTACACCTTC	CASSLKKLDRNYGYTF
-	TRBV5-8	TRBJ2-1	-	TGTGCCAGCAGCTTGGTTGGGCTCCAGAGCTCCTACAATGAGCAGTTCTTC	CASSLVGLQSSYNEQFF
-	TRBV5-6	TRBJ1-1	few	TGTGCCAGCAGCTTCGGAGGATGGTCCACTGAAGCTTTCTTT	CASSFGGWSTEAFF
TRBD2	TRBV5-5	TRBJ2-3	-	TGTGCCAGCAGCTATGGACTAGCGGGGGGCCCAGATACGCAGTATTTT	CASSYGLAGGPDTQYF
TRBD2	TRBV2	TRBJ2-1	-	TGTGCCAGCATCCCCGGGACTATCTACAATGAGCAGTTCTTC	CASIPGTIYNEQFF
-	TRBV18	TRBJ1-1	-	TGTGCCAGCTCACCTTCCAGGGCCCTGAACACTGAAGCTTTCTTT	CASSPSRALNTEAFF
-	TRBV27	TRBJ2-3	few	TGTGCCAGCAGTTGGGGACTCCCGGGCGATACGCAGTATTTT	CASSWGLPGDTQYF
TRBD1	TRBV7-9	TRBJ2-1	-	TGTGCCAGCAGCCCCGGGACAGGGAGAGAATACAATGAGCAGTTCTTC	CASSPGTGREYNEQFF
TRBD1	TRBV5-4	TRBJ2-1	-	TGTGCCAGCAGTTCCGGGACAGTGAACAATGAGCAGTTCTTC	CASSSGTVNNEQFF
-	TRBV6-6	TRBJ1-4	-	TGTGCCAGCAGTTACACAGAACGGACAGATACTAATGAAAAACTGTTTTTT	CASSYTERTDTNEKLFF